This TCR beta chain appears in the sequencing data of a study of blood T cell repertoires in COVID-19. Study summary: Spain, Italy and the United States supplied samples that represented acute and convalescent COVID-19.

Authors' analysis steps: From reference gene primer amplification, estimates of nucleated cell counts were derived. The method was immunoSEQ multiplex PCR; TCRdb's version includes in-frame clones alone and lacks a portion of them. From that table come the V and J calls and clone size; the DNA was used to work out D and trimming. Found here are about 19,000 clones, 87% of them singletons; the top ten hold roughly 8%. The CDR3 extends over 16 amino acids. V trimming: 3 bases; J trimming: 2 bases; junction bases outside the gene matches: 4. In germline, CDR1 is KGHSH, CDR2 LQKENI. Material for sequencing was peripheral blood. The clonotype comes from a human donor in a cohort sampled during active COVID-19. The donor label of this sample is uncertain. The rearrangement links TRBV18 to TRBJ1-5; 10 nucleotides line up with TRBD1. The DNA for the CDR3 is TGTGCCAGCTCACCGACAGGGGGCTTCGGCAATCAGCCCCAGCATTTT. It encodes CASSPTGGFGNQPQHF.